Listed below are T cell receptor beta chains from one sample, sequenced in a study of breast tumors, draining lymph nodes, adjacent tissues. TCRdb redid the calling of the multiplex PCR reads with MiXCR, one entry per CDR3 protein. The table has roughly 260,000 distinct CDR3 sequences, about 33% seen once; the top ten hold roughly 1.2%. The sequencing input was axillary lymph node tissue. The receptor source for this set is a female donor with breast cancer. Some clones in this sample may be carry-over from other donors' samples. CDR3s include the opening cysteine and the closing phenylalanine or tryptophan. D genes are given only for firm matches. Size values are once, few and many counts, or a class for expanded clones, and some rows have none.

14	many	.	TRBJ1-6	TRBV12-3/TRBV12-4	TGTGCCAGCAGTTTAGCAGAGGGTGTCGGGCCCCTCCACTTT	CASSLAEGVGPLHF
16	many	TRBD2	TRBJ2-3	TRBV29-1	TGCAGCGTAGCCGGGACTAGCGGGAGCCCTGGGGATACGCAGTATTTT	CSVAGTSGSPGDTQYF
14	many	.	TRBJ2-2	TRBV10-3	TGTGCCATCAAGATCCGGGAACTCACCGGGGAGCTGTTTTTT	CAIKIRELTGELFF
12	.	.	TRBJ2-5	TRBV29-1	TGCAGCGTTGAGGTTGGGGTGAAGACCCAGTACTTC	CSVEVGVKTQYF
14	many	.	TRBJ2-7	TRBV6-1	TGTGCCAGCAGTGTCCCGGGGGTGCCCTACGAGCAGTACTTC	CASSVPGVPYEQYF
14	many	TRBD2	TRBJ2-7	TRBV6-5	TGTGCCAGCAGCACCGGGACTAGATCCTACGAGCAGTACTTC	CASSTGTRSYEQYF
15	many	.	TRBJ2-2	TRBV2	TGTGCCAGCAGGAGGGGAGACCATAACACCGGGGAGCTGTTTTTT	CASRRGDHNTGELFF
13	many	.	TRBJ1-5	TRBV19	TGTGCCAGTAGTCCCTCCTTCTATCAGCCCCAGCATTTT	CASSPSFYQPQHF
16	many	TRBD2	TRBJ2-2	TRBV19	TGTGCCAGTAAGGGGGGTTGGCGGGAGGACACCGGGGAGCTGTTTTTT	CASKGGWREDTGELFF
19	many	TRBD1	TRBJ1-4	TRBV5-1	TGCGCCAGCAGCTTGTTGGGTCCGGGACAGGGGGACACTAATGAAAAACTGTTTTTT	CASSLLGPGQGDTNEKLFF
15	many	.	TRBJ2-1	TRBV5-1	TGCGCCAGCAGCTTGAAGGGGAGCTCCTACAATGAGCAGTTCTTC	CASSLKGSSYNEQFF
17	few	TRBD1	TRBJ1-4	TRBV27	TGTGCCAGCAGGAAAGACAGGGGTCTGTCAACTAATGAAAAACTGTTTTTT	CASRKDRGLSTNEKLFF
13	few	.	TRBJ1-3	TRBV30	TGTGCCTGGACGAGGGGGGGTGGAAACACCATATATTTT	CAWTRGGGNTIYF
14	.	.	TRBJ1-1	TRBV6-5	TGTGCCAGCAGTTACGGGGCAGTGAACACTGAAGCTTTCTTT	CASSYGAVNTEAFF
17	.	TRBD1	TRBJ2-1	TRBV7-3	TGTGCCAGCAGCCTCCGGGACAGGGGGCCGAGATACAATGAGCAGATCTTC	CASSLRDRGPRYNEQIF
15	.	.	TRBJ1-2	TRBV20-1	TGCAGTGCTATCGACGGTCGGGGACCTAACTATGGCTACACCTTC	CSAIDGRGPNYGYTF
15	.	.	TRBJ2-7	TRBV10-3	TGTGCCATCAGTGAGTCTGGGGGGACCAACTACGAGCAGTACTTC	CAISESGGTNYEQYF
15	many	.	TRBJ2-3	TRBV5-8	TGTGCCAGCAGCTTGACAGGGATCGGCTCAGATACGCAGTATTTT	CASSLTGIGSDTQYF
15	many	.	TRBJ2-5	TRBV2	TGTGCCAGCAGTATGCCCCCCTTAGCAGGCGAGACCCAGTACTTC	CASSMPPLAGETQYF
16	many	.	TRBJ2-2	TRBV20-1	TGCAGTGCCCCCAGCGGGCGGGTCGGGGACACCGGGGAGCTGTTTTTT	CSAPSGRVGDTGELFF
17	.	.	TRBJ2-4	TRBV5-4	TGTGCCAGCAGCTTAGGCCGGAGCAACCTAGCCAAAAACATTCCGTACTTC	CASSLGRSNLAKNIPYF
14	many	TRBD2	TRBJ2-2	TRBV29-1	TGCAGCGTTGAAGCGGGAGGCGTCACCGGGGAGCTGTTTTTT	CSVEAGGVTGELFF
12	.	.	TRBJ2-3	TRBV15	TGTGCCACCAGCAGTCATTACAATGAGCAGTATTTT	CATSSHYNEQYF
12	many	.	TRBJ2-5	TRBV3-1	TGTGCCAGCAGCCAAGAAGTAGAGACCCAGTACTTC	CASSQEVETQYF
11	many	.	TRBJ1-4	TRBV27	TGTGCCAGCAGGTTAAGGGAAAAACTGTTTTTT	CASRLREKLFF
14	many	.	TRBJ2-2	TRBV4-1	TGCGCCAGCAGCCAGGACAAGAACACCGGGGAGCTGTTTTTT	CASSQDKNTGELFF
12	once	.	TRBJ1-4	TRBV7-9	TGTGCCAGCAGCGCGGGGGCCTCGGGACTGTTTTTT	CASSAGASGLFF